These 27 T cell receptor beta chains were all obtained from the same sample, sequenced in a study of early T cells in non-severe SARS-CoV-2 infection. One entry per CDR3 protein, called by TCRdb with MiXCR from the 5' RACE reads. The table records 74,000 or so distinct CDR3 sequences, roughly 10% of them present only once. Sequencing input: whole blood. These receptors were obtained from an adult who was a healthcare worker with PCR-confirmed SARS-CoV-2 infection or an uninfected control (not recorded which).

The chain recombines TRBV7-9 with TRBJ1-1; D is uncertain. CDR3 size: 13 residues. V was trimmed by 7 bases and J by 1 base, leaving 10 bases between them. In germline, CDR1 is SEHNR, CDR2 FQNEAQ (reference sequence). This CDR3 reads CASTEATNTEAFF. As DNA, the CDR3 is TGTGCCAGCACAGAAGCAACGAACACTGAAGCTTTCTTT.

Many counts were recorded for this clonotype. The chain links TRBV11-3 to TRBJ2-7; 8 bases agree with TRBD2. Trimming cost V 2 bases and J 0 bases; bases outside gene matches: 9. The CDR3 is 17 amino acids. Germline-derived CDR1 and CDR2 are SGHNT and YENEEA. The CDR3 spells CASSLTFAGGISYEQYF. The CDR3 DNA sequence: TGTGCCAGCAGCTTAACTTTCGCGGGAGGAATCTCCTACGAGCAGTACTTC.

This clonotype was observed at least ten times. This chain uses TRBV5-1 with TRBJ2-5; D assignment may be TRBD1 or TRBD2 (5 bases each). Germline CDR1 SGHRS, CDR2 YFSETQ. The CDR3 covers 14 residues. V gave up 3 bases and J gave up 5 bases, with 14 bases separating them. CDR3 amino acids: CASSWDPSVETQYF. In DNA, the CDR3 is TGCGCCAGCAGCTGGGACCCGTCGGTCGAGACCCAGTACTTC.

This clonotype was detected many times. V and J are TRBV18 and TRBJ2-1, with D perhaps matching TRBD2 (5 bases). Trimming took 0 bases from V and 4 from J, leaving 13 bases between them. Germline V lookup: CDR1 KGHSH, CDR2 LQKENI. CDR3 size: 16 residues. DNA of the CDR3: TGTGCCAGCTCACCACCGAAACGGGGAGATTACAATGAGCAGTTCTTC. Its protein is CASSPPKRGDYNEQFF.

This clonotype occurred a few times. J is TRBJ1-5 and V is TRBV6-6, with unresolved D. The germline gives CDR1 MNHNY, CDR2 SVGAGI (reference sequence). This CDR3 has 15 amino acids. Trimming stripped 0 bases from V and 7 bases from J, with 13 bases between. This CDR3 is CASSYSMGGNQPQHF. The CDR3 nucleotides read TGTGCCAGCAGTTACTCGATGGGAGGGAACCAGCCCCAGCATTTT.

Many counts were recorded for this clonotype. V usage is TRBV7-2 and J usage is TRBJ1-4; no clear D. This CDR3 is 12 amino acids long. Germline values: CDR1 SGHTA, CDR2 FQGNSA. V was cut by 3 bases and J by 7 bases, with 6 bases left in between. CDR3 bases: TGTGCCAGCAGCTTTACAAGTGAAAAACTGTTTTTT. It translates to CASSFTSEKLFF. Filled out from reference TRBV7-2 and TRBJ1-4, the complete variable domain reads GAGVSQSPSNKVTEKGKDVELRCDPISGHTALYWYRQSLGQGLEFLIYFQGNSAPDKSGLPSDRFSAERTGGSVSTLTIQRTQQEDSAVYLCASSFTSEKLFFGSGTQLSVL.

The chain uses TRBV7-8 and TRBJ2-5; 9 bases agree with TRBD1. The CDR3 has 13 amino acids. CDR1 and CDR2 (germline): SGHVS, FQNEAQ. With V trimmed by 5 bases and J by 8 bases, 6 bases remained unmatched. CDR3 in DNA: TGTGCCAGCAGCCAAGGACAGGGGAAAACCCAGTACTTC. Residues: CASSQGQGKTQYF.

This clonotype was observed many times. This chain connects TRBV10-3 to TRBJ2-7; 9 nucleotides align to TRBD2. In germline, CDR1 is ENHRY, CDR2 SYGVKD. V lost 3 bases and J lost 7; bases outside the gene matches: 7. This CDR3 is built from 14 residues. The CDR3 coding sequence is TGTGCCATCAGTGATTTGGGACTAGCACAGGAGCAGTACTTC. This translates into CAISDLGLAQEQYF.

The chain recombines TRBV10-3 with TRBJ2-7; D gene ambiguous. The CDR3 runs 14 residues. V lost 3 bases and J 6 bases, leaving 15 bases between the germline ends. CDR1 ENHRY and CDR2 SYGVKD come from the germline V gene. CDR3 loop: CAISDGAGGSEQYF. In DNA form, the CDR3 reads TGTGCCATCAGTGATGGTGCAGGTGGGTCCGAGCAGTACTTC.

In its sample, this clonotype was seen many times. The chain carries TRBV12-3 or TRBV12-4 and TRBJ1-3; D gene ambiguous. The CDR3 is 15 residues long. V dropped 2 bases and J dropped 4 bases, with 12 bases sitting between them. The CDR3 spells CASSLLGVAGNTIYF. The CDR3 nucleotides read TGTGCCAGCAGTTTACTCGGGGTAGCAGGAAACACCATATATTTT.

This clonotype has at least ten counts. The rearrangement uses TRBV7-3 and TRBJ1-1; TRBD1 matches at 7 bases. From germline, CDR1 is SGHTA and CDR2 FQGTGA. V gave up 5 bases and J gave up 6 bases; unmatched junction bases: 3. The CDR3 sequence is 12 residues long. CDR3 sequence reads: CASSLTGAEAFF. CDR3 sequence (DNA): TGTGCCAGCAGCCTTACAGGGGCTGAAGCTTTCTTT.

In its sample, this clonotype was seen many times. In DNA form, the CDR3 reads TGCAGCGTCAGCCCTCGGGGCACTGGGGCAGATACGCAGTATTTT. This gives the protein CSVSPRGTGADTQYF. The chain has TRBV29-1 and TRBJ2-3, with D perhaps given as TRBD1 or TRBD2 (5 bases each). Deletions cut 6 bases from V and 4 bases from J, with 20 bases between. The CDR3 has 15 residues. Germline values: CDR1 SQVTM, CDR2 ANQGSEA.

This clonotype was counted many times. This chain uses TRBV20-1 with TRBJ2-5, with D perhaps given as TRBD1 or TRBD2 (5 bases each). The CDR3 consists of 15 residues. Per germline, CDR1 DFQATT and CDR2 SNEGSKA (reference sequence). Deletions cut 3 bases from V and 5 bases from J, with 19 bases between. CDR3 residues: CSASARPEWGETQYF. The CDR3 DNA reads TGCAGTGCTAGCGCCCGACCGGAGTGGGGGGAGACCCAGTACTTC.

The V call is TRBV5-1, the J call TRBJ2-1, with TRBD1 matching over 8 bases. The V segment lost 0 bases and the J segment 0 bases; nucleotides outside the gene matches: 2. The germline V gene has CDR1 SGHRS and CDR2 YFSETQ. The CDR3 sequence is 16 residues long. This CDR3 is CASSLGGTGSYNEQFF. CDR3 coding DNA: TGCGCCAGCAGCTTGGGCGGGACAGGCTCCTACAATGAGCAGTTCTTC.

The chain uses TRBV30 and TRBJ2-1; D is undetermined. The V end was cut by 1 base, the J end by 8 bases, with 6 bases between. The CDR3 consists of 11 residues. Per germline, CDR1 GTSNPN and CDR2 SVGIG (reference sequence). CDR3: CAWSGGHEQFF. CDR3 coding DNA: TGTGCCTGGAGTGGAGGTCATGAGCAGTTCTTC.

This clonotype came up many times. V and J are TRBV6-5 and TRBJ2-7; 7 bases are a match to TRBD1. Trimming cost V 6 bases and J 2 bases; bases outside gene matches: 7. The CDR3 totals 14 residues. In germline, CDR1 is MNHEY, CDR2 SVGAGI. In DNA, the CDR3 is TGTGCCAGCAGGAACGACAGGGCTCCCTACGAGCAGTACTTC. The encoded protein is CASRNDRAPYEQYF.

The table lists this clonotype with many counts. The chain combines TRBV9 with TRBJ2-3, with no clear D. Germline V gene sequence: CDR1 SGDLS, CDR2 YYNGEE. Deletions cut 0 bases from V and 1 base from J, with 6 bases between. The CDR3 runs to 14 residues. The CDR3 loop reads CASSVAARTDTQYF. The CDR3 coding sequence is TGTGCCAGCAGCGTAGCTGCCCGCACAGATACGCAGTATTTT.

This clonotype was counted ten times or more. V gene TRBV5-4 combines with J gene TRBJ1-2; 7 bases are a match to TRBD1. Germline lookup yields CDR1 SGHNT and CDR2 YYREEE (reference sequence). CDR3 length: 16 amino acids. V shed 3 bases, J shed 1 base, and the junction held 9 bases outside the gene matches. The CDR3 loop reads CASSWPGQSYNYGYTF. The DNA for the CDR3 is TGTGCCAGCAGCTGGCCGGGACAGAGCTATAACTATGGCTACACCTTC.

This clonotype was seen only a few times. The V gene is TRBV4-2, the J gene TRBJ2-1; D unclear. With 0 bases removed from V and 10 bases from J, the gap between germline ends came to 7 bases. The CDR3 spans 12 residues. The germline CDR1 and CDR2 sequences are LGHNA and YNFKEQ. CDR3: CASSQEGAEQFF. CDR3 coding DNA: TGTGCCAGCAGCCAAGAAGGAGCGGAGCAGTTCTTC.

V and J are TRBV12-3 or TRBV12-4 and TRBJ1-1; D might be TRBD1 (6 bases). V shed 6 bases and J shed 4 bases, with 12 bases lying between them. The CDR3 extends over 13 amino acids. CDR3 loop: CASRTGLSTEAFF. The CDR3 DNA reads as TGTGCCAGCAGGACAGGACTTAGCACTGAAGCTTTCTTT.

The table lists this clonotype with many counts. The rearrangement uses TRBV20-1 and TRBJ2-1, with D uncertain. In germline, CDR1 is DFQATT, CDR2 SNEGSKA (reference sequence). Trimming left V 0 bases short and J 4 bases short, with 7 bases between. This CDR3 contains 13 residues. The CDR3 region has the DNA TGCAGTGCTAGAGATCAGGATTACAATGAGCAGTTCTTC. The encoded protein is CSARDQDYNEQFF.

This clonotype was seen many times. The gene calls are TRBV12-3 or TRBV12-4 and TRBJ2-3, with 13 nucleotides matching TRBD2. The CDR3 runs 19 residues. V dropped 6 bases and J dropped 5; count of bases not matched to a gene: 17. The CDR3 DNA follows: TGTGCCAGCAGCATCCTACCCAAACTAGCGGGGGGGAGGAGAGATACGCAGTATTTT. Amino acid sequence: CASSILPKLAGGRRDTQYF.

This clonotype was detected ten times or more. The CDR3 is CAISEDHPVSTDTQYF. DNA of the CDR3: TGTGCCATCAGTGAGGACCATCCCGTTAGCACAGATACGCAGTATTTT. This chain joins TRBV10-3 and TRBJ2-3; D remains unclear. This CDR3 comprises 16 residues. V gave up 2 bases and J gave up 0 bases, with 12 bases separating them. Germline V gene sequence: CDR1 ENHRY, CDR2 SYGVKD.

A few counts support this clonotype. The genes are TRBV25-1 and TRBJ2-1, with 8 bases that match TRBD2. V shed 2 bases and J 2 bases; nucleotides not matched to a gene: 2. CDR3 length equals 15 residues. Germline V gene data show CDR1 as MGHDK and CDR2 as SYGVNS. CDR3: CASSEGTRPYNEQFF. The CDR3 nucleotides read TGTGCCAGCAGTGAAGGGACTAGACCCTACAATGAGCAGTTCTTC.

This clonotype was seen at least ten times. The rearrangement uses TRBV29-1 and TRBJ2-4, with 7 nucleotides matching TRBD2. This CDR3 is 13 amino acids long. V shed 3 bases and J 8 bases; nucleotides not matched to a gene: 7. Germline loops: CDR1 SQVTM, CDR2 ANQGSEA. Here the CDR3 DNA reads TGCAGCGTTGAGGCGGGAGTCTCAGACATTCAGTACTTC. Encoded protein: CSVEAGVSDIQYF.

This clonotype was observed once. The chain combines TRBV5-1 with TRBJ1-6, with D perhaps TRBD1 (6 bases). The CDR3 contains 16 residues. CDR1 is SGHRS, CDR2 YFSETQ, per germline. V lost 1 base and J lost 9, with 17 bases in between. CDR3 amino acids: CASSLSQGRITSPLHF. Written as DNA, the CDR3 is TGCGCCAGCAGCTTGTCCCAGGGGCGCATTACTTCACCCCTCCACTTT.

Ten or more counts support this clonotype. The chain couples TRBV30 to TRBJ2-1; 7 bases match TRBD2. Germline trimming cut 4 bases from V and 4 bases from J; bases unmatched to any gene: 4. From germline, CDR1 is GTSNPN and CDR2 SVGIG (reference sequence). This CDR3 is built from 13 residues. Here the CDR3 DNA reads TGTGCCTGGACAGCGGGACCTTACAATGAGCAGTTCTTC. It codes for CAWTAGPYNEQFF.